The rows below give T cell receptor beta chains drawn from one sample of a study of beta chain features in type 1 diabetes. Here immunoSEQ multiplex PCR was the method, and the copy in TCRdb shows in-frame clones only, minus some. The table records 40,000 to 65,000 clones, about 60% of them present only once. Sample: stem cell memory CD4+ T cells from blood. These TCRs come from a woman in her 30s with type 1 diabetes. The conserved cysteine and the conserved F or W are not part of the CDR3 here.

CDR3aa: SVGWGQGVANTGELF; v_gene: TRBV29-1; j_gene: TRBJ2-2
CDR3aa: ASSRFDTQY; v_gene: TRBV5-4; j_gene: TRBJ2-3
CDR3aa: SAGGGGNQPQH; v_gene: TRBV29-1; j_gene: TRBJ1-5
CDR3aa: ASRERTSGRDEQY; v_gene: TRBV6-6; j_gene: TRBJ2-7
CDR3aa: ASTMVNYGYT; v_gene: TRBV28; j_gene: TRBJ1-2
CDR3aa: AWSVRQGSMY; v_gene: TRBV30; j_gene: TRBJ2-3
CDR3aa: ASSPGTFMNTEAF; v_gene: TRBV18; j_gene: TRBJ1-1
CDR3aa: ASSMKEAEKLF; v_gene: TRBV19; j_gene: TRBJ1-4
CDR3aa: ASSLSYRGQPQH; v_gene: TRBV28; j_gene: TRBJ1-5
CDR3aa: ATTQGPSGNTIY; v_gene: TRBV6-5; j_gene: TRBJ1-3
CDR3aa: ASSRTGKDEKLF; v_gene: TRBV7-9; j_gene: TRBJ1-4
CDR3aa: ASSEAGTSGYEQY; v_gene: TRBV6-1; j_gene: TRBJ2-7
CDR3aa: ASSFSGGETQY; v_gene: TRBV11-3; j_gene: TRBJ2-5
CDR3aa: ASSPQGRTEAF; v_gene: TRBV5-1; j_gene: TRBJ1-1
CDR3aa: ASSLVGDFEAF; v_gene: TRBV5-1; j_gene: TRBJ1-1
CDR3aa: ASSPGGGRANEQF; v_gene: TRBV7-3; j_gene: TRBJ2-1
CDR3aa: ASSLESVGGHGYT; v_gene: TRBV11-2; j_gene: TRBJ1-2
CDR3aa: ASSESGIYNEQF; v_gene: TRBV28; j_gene: TRBJ2-1
CDR3aa: ASSPRLPEGKLF; v_gene: TRBV28; j_gene: TRBJ1-4
CDR3aa: ASSFGGNQPQH; v_gene: TRBV7-2; j_gene: TRBJ1-5
CDR3aa: ATSREYEGYEQY; v_gene: TRBV15; j_gene: TRBJ2-7
CDR3aa: ASSSPTGWFVDTQY; v_gene: TRBV27; j_gene: TRBJ2-3
CDR3aa: AWSSSTQKRGLTYNEQF; v_gene: TRBV30; j_gene: TRBJ2-1
CDR3aa: SVTTGGVDEQY; v_gene: TRBV29-1; j_gene: .
CDR3aa: SVRAGSTDTQY; v_gene: TRBV29-1; j_gene: TRBJ2-3
CDR3aa: ASSWAGGTVTYEQY; v_gene: TRBV6-5; j_gene: TRBJ2-7
CDR3aa: ASSVDRGQMDEQF; v_gene: TRBV5-6; j_gene: TRBJ2-1
CDR3aa: ASSITFGGYGYT; v_gene: TRBV19; j_gene: TRBJ1-2
CDR3aa: ASSPGTRDGVREQF; v_gene: TRBV18; j_gene: TRBJ2-1
CDR3aa: AWSVYSGFNEQY; v_gene: TRBV30; j_gene: TRBJ2-7
CDR3aa: ASSPTGYGYT; v_gene: TRBV19; j_gene: TRBJ1-2
CDR3aa: ASSLAPSGEQY; v_gene: TRBV5-6; j_gene: TRBJ2-7
CDR3aa: ASGLVVSRSPQGLKTQY; v_gene: TRBV12-5; j_gene: TRBJ2-5
CDR3aa: ASSLSGRILF; v_gene: TRBV7-9; j_gene: TRBJ2-1
CDR3aa: ASSLASYGYT; v_gene: TRBV7-8; j_gene: TRBJ1-2
CDR3aa: SVGGLKETQY; v_gene: TRBV29-1; j_gene: TRBJ2-5
CDR3aa: ASRQTSGLYEQY; v_gene: TRBV25-1; j_gene: TRBJ2-7
CDR3aa: ASRLAGGPYEQY; v_gene: TRBV7-2; j_gene: TRBJ2-7
CDR3aa: ASSPIAGGDNEQF; v_gene: TRBV18; j_gene: TRBJ2-1
CDR3aa: AWDREGGNTIY; v_gene: TRBV30; j_gene: TRBJ1-3
CDR3aa: ASSTGTGNEKLF; v_gene: TRBV7-9; j_gene: TRBJ1-4
CDR3aa: ASSPMTGNTDTQY; v_gene: TRBV5-1; j_gene: TRBJ2-3